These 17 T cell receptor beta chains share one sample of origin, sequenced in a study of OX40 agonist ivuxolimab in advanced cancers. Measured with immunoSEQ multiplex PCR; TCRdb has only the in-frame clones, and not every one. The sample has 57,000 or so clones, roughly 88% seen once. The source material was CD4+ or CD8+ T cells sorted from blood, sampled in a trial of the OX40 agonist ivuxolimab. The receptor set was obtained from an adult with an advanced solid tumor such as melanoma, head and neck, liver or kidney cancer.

CDR3 nucleotide sequence: TGCGCCAGCAGCCAAGTACAGGGAGGCGTATATGAAAAACTGTTTTTT. Translated: CASSQVQGGVYEKLFF. The chain has TRBV4-3 and TRBJ1-4; tentative D call: TRBD1 (6 bases). V dropped 1 base and J dropped 6 bases, with 15 bases sitting between them. Per germline, CDR1 LGHNA and CDR2 YSLEER. The CDR3 totals 16 residues.

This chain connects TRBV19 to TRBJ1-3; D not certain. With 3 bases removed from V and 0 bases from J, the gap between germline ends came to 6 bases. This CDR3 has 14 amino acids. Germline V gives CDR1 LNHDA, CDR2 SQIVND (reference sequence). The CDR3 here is CASSMRTSGNTIYF. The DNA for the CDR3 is TGTGCCAGTAGTATGAGAACCTCTGGAAACACCATATATTTT.

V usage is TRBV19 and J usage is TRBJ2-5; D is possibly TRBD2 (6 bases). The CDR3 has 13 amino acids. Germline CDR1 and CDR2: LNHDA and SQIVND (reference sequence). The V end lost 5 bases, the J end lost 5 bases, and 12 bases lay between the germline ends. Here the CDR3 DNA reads TGTGCCAGTAGTTACACGGGGAGGGAGACCCAGTACTTC. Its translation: CASSYTGRETQYF.

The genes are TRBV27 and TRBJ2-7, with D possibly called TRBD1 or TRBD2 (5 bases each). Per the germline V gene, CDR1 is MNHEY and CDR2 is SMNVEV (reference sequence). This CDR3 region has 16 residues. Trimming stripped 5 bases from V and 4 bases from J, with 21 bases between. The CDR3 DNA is TGTGCCAGCAGTCCCACCCCCGGGACCTCCATATACGAGCAGTACTTC. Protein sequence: CASSPTPGTSIYEQYF.

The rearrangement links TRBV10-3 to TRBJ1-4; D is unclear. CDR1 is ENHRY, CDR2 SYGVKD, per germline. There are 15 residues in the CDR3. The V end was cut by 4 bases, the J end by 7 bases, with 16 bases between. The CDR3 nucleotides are TGTGCCATCAGTGGGACGGCGGGGTTTGGTGAAAAACTGTTTTTT. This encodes CAISGTAGFGEKLFF.

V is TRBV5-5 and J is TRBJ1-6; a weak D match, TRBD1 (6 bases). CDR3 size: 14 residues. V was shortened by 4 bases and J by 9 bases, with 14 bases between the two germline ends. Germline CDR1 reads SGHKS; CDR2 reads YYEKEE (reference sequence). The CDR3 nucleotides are TGTGCCAGCAGCCCGCCCACAGGGAGTTCACCCCTCCACTTT. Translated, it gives CASSPPTGSSPLHF.

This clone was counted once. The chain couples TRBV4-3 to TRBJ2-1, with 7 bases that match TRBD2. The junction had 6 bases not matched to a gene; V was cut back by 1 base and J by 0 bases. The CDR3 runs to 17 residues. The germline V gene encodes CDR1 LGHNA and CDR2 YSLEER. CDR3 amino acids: CASSQVGRGYSYNEQFF. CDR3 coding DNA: TGCGCCAGCAGCCAAGTGGGGAGGGGTTACTCCTACAATGAGCAGTTCTTC.

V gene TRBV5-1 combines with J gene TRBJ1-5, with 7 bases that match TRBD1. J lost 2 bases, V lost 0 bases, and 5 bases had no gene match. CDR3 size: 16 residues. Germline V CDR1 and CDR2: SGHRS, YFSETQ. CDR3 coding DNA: TGCGCCAGCAGCTTGGCTGTTACAGGGGGCAATCAGCCCCAGCATTTT. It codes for CASSLAVTGGNQPQHF.

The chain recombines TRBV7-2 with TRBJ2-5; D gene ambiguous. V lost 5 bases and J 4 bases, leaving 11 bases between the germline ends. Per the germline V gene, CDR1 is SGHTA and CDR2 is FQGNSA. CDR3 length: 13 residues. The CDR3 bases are TGTGCCAGCAGCCTAGGGATGGGAGAGACCCAGTACTTC. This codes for CASSLGMGETQYF.

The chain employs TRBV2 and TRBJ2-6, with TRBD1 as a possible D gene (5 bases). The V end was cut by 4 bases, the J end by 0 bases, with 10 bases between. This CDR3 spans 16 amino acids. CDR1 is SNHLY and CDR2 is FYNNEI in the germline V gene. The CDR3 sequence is CASSGSDSSGANVLTF. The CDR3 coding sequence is TGTGCCAGCAGTGGCTCAGACAGCTCTGGGGCCAACGTCCTGACTTTC.

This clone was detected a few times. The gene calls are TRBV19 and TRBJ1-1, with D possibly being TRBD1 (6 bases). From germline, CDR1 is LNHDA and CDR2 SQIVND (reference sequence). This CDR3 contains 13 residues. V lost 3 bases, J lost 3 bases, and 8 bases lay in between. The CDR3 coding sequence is TGTGCCAGTAGTATCCCAGGGGACACTGAAGCTTTCTTT. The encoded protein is CASSIPGDTEAFF.

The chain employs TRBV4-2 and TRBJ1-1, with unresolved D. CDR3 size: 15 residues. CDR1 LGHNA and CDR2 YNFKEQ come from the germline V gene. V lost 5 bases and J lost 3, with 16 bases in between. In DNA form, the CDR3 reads TGTGCCAGCAGCTTGGCCAAGGAGCGTGACACTGAAGCTTTCTTT. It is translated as CASSLAKERDTEAFF.

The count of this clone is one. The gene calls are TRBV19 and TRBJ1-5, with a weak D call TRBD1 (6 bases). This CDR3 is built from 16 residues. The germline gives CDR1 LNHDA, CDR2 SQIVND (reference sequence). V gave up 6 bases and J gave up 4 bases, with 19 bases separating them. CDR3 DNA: TGTGCCAGTAGCGAAACGGGACAACGAGGGAATCAGCCCCAGCATTTT. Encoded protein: CASSETGQRGNQPQHF.

The CDR3 nucleotides read TGTGCCAGCAGTTACGGTTCGCCGTCCCTTGGCTACACCTTC. Translating gives CASSYGSPSLGYTF. The chain links TRBV6-5 to TRBJ1-2, with D unclear. The CDR3 is made up of 14 amino acids. Germline V CDR1 and CDR2: MNHEY, SVGAGI. V was shortened by 2 bases and J by 7 bases, with 14 bases between the two germline ends.

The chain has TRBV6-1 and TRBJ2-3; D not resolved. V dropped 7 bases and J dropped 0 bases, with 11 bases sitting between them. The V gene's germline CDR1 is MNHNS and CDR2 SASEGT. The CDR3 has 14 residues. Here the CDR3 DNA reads TGTGCCAGCACTCTACAGTCTAGCACAGATACGCAGTATTTT. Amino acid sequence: CASTLQSSTDTQYF.

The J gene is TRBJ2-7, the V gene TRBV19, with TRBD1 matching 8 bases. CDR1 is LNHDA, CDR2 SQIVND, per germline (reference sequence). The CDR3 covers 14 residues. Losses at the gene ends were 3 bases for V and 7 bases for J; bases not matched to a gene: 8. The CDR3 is CASSITGQGMEQYF. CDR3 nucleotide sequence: TGTGCCAGTAGTATTACAGGACAGGGCATGGAGCAGTACTTC.

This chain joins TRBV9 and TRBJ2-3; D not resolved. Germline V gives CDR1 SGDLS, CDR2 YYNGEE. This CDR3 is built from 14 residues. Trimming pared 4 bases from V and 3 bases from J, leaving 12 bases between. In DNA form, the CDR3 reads TGTGCCAGCAGCACCCGAGCCGGTACAGATACGCAGTATTTT. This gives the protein CASSTRAGTDTQYF.